This paragraph reports one T cell receptor beta chain. This entry is derived from a study of blood T cell repertoires in COVID-19. Study-wide background: Collection of acute and convalescent COVID-19 samples took place in the United States, Italy and Spain.

Germline V CDR1 and CDR2: MNHNY, SVGAGI (reference sequence). The CDR3 sequence is 15 residues long. Trimming took 2 bases from V and 1 from J, leaving 9 bases between them. In Seattle, patients joined the study during active infection and were tracked longitudinally. TCRdb keeps only in-frame clones here, not all; method: immunoSEQ multiplex PCR. The profile shows around 150,000 clones, around nine tenths of them singletons. The chain employs TRBV6-6 and TRBJ1-3; D is ambiguous. This receptor was identified in a woman in her sixties or seventies with COVID-19, enrolled during active disease. The sequencing sample was made of peripheral blood. The CDR3 nucleotides are TGTGCCAGCAGTTACAGTTTGACATCTGGAAACACCATATATTTT. Protein product: CASSYSLTSGNTIYF.